This TCR beta chain derives from a study of metastatic and nonmetastatic thyroid tumors. At the level of the study: Where malignant and benign thyroid patients were concerned, repertoires were compared across blood and tumor or nodule tissue.

Germline V gene sequence: CDR1 SGHAT, CDR2 FQNNGV. The V and J ends lost 2 bases and 4 bases, in that order; junction bases with no gene match: 17. The CDR3 length is 20 residues. This clone was seen many times. Patients underwent thyroid surgery, and none had received any treatment before it. TCRdb re-clonotyped the PCR reads through MiXCR. The sample shows about 18,000 clones, 34% of them seen only once. The genes are TRBV11-2 and TRBJ2-5, with 12 bases aligning to TRBD1. The origin of this receptor is a male donor with papillary thyroid cancer or a benign thyroid nodule (not recorded which). Some clones in this sample may be carry-over from other donors' samples. Input material: tumor tissue. CDR3 protein: CASSLFLAGQGARRGETQYF. As DNA, the CDR3 is TGTGCCAGCAGCTTATTTCTAGCGGGACAGGGGGCGCGAAGGGGAGAGACCCAGTACTTC. Full variable domain (remainder filled in from reference TRBV11-2 and TRBJ2-5): EAGVAQSPRYKIIEKRQSVAFWCNPISGHATLYWYQQILGQGPKLLIQFQNNGVVDDSQLPKDRFSAERLKGVDSTLKIQPAKLEDSAVYLCASSLFLAGQGARRGETQYFGPGTRLLVL.